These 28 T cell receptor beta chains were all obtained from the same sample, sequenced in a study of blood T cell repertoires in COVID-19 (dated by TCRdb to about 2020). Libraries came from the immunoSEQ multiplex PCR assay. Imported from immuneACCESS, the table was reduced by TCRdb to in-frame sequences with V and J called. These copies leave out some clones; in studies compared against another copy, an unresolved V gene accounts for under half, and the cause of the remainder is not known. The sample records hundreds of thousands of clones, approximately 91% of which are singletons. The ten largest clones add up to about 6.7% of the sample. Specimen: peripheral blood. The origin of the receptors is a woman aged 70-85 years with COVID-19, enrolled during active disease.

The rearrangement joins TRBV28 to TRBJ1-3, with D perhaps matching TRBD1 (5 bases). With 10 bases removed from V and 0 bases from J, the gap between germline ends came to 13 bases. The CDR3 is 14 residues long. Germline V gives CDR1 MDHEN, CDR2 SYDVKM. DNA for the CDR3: TGTGCCACTCGGGGAGGGGACTCTGGAAACACCATATATTTT. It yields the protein CATRGGDSGNTIYF.

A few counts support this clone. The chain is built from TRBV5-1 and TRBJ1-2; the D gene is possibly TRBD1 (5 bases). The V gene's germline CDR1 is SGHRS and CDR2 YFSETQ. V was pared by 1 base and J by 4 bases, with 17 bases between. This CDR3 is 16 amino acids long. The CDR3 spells CASSLLFWGLGYGYTF. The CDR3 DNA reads TGCGCCAGCAGCTTGCTATTTTGGGGCTTGGGCTATGGCTACACCTTC. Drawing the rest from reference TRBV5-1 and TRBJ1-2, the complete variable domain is KAGVTQTPRYLIKTRGQQVTLSCSPISGHRSVSWYQQTPGQGLQFLFEYFSETQRNKGNFPGRFSGRQFSNSRSEMNVSTLELGDSALYLCASSLLFWGLGYGYTFGSGTRLTVV.

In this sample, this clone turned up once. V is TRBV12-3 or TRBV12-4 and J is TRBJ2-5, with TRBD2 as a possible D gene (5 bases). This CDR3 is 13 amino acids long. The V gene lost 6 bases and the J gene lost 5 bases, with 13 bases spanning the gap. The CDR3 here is CASSDGVGETQYF. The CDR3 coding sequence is TGTGCCAGCAGCGACGGGGTTGGTGAGACCCAGTACTTC.

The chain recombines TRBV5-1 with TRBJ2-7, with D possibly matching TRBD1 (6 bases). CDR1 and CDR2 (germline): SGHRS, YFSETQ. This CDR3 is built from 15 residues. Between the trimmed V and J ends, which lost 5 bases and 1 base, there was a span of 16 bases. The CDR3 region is CASSFSQRGSYEQYF. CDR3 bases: TGCGCCAGCAGTTTCTCCCAAAGGGGGTCCTACGAGCAGTACTTC.

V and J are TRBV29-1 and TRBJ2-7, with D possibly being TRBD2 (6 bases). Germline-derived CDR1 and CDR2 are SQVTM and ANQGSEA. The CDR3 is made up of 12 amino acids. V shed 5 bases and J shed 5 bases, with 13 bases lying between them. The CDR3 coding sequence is TGCAGCGTTCGGAGGGGTCGAAACGAGCAGTACTTC. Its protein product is CSVRRGRNEQYF.

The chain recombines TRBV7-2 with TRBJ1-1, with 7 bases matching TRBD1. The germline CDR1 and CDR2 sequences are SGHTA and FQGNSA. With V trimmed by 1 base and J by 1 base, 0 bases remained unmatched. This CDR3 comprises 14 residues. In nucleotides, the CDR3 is TGTGCCAGCAGCTTAGACAGGGGGAACACTGAAGCTTTCTTT. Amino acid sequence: CASSLDRGNTEAFF.

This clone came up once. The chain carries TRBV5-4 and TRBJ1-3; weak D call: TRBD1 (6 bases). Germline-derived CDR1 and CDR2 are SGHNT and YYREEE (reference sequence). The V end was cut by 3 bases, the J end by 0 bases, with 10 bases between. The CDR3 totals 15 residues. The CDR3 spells CASSSLDSSGNTIYF. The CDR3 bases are TGTGCCAGCAGCTCTCTGGACAGCTCTGGAAACACCATATATTTT.

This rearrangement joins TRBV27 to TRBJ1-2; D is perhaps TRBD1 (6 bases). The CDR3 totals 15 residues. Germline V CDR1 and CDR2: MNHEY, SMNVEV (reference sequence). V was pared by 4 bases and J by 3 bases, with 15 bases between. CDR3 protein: CASSSSTGPDYGYTF. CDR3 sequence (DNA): TGTGCCAGCAGTTCCTCCACAGGGCCGGACTATGGCTACACCTTC.

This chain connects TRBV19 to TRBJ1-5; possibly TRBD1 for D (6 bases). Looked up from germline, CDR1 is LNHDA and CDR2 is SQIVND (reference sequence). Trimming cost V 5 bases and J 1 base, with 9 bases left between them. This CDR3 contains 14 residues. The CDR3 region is CASSGGWSNQPQHF. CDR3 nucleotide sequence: TGTGCCAGTAGTGGGGGCTGGAGCAATCAGCCCCAGCATTTT.

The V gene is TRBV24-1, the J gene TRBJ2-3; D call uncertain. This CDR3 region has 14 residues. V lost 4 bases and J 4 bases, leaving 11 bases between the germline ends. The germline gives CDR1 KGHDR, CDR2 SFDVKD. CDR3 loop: CATSDLRAPDTQYF. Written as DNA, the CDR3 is TGTGCCACCAGTGACCTTCGCGCCCCAGATACGCAGTATTTT.

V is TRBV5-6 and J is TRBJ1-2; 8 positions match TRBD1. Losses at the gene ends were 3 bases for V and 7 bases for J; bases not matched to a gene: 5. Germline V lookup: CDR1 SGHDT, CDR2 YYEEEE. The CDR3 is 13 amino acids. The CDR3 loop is CASSYLQGGGYTF. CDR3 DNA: TGTGCCAGCAGCTACTTACAGGGGGGTGGCTACACCTTC.

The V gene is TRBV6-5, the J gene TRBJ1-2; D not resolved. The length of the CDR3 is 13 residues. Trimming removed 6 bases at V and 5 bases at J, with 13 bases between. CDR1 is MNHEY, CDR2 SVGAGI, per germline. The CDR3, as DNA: TGTGCCAGCAGGCCGACTGAGCCATATGGCTACACCTTC. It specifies CASRPTEPYGYTF.

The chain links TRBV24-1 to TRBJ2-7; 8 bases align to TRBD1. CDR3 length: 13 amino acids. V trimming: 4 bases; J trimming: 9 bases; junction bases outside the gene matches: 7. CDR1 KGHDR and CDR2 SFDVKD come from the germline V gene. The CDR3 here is CATSDRGPSSQYF. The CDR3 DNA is TGTGCCACCAGTGACAGGGGGCCCTCCTCGCAGTACTTC.

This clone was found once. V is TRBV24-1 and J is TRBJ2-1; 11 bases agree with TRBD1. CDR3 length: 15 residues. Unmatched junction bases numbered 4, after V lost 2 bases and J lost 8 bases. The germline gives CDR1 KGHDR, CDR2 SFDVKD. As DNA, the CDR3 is TGTGCCACCAGTGATTACCGGGACAGGGGGGATGAGCAGTTCTTC. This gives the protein CATSDYRDRGDEQFF.

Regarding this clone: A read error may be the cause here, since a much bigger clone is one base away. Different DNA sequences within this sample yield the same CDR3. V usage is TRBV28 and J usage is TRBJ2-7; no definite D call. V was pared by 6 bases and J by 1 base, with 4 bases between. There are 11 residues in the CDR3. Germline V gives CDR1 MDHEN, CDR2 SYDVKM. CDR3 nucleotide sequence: TGTGCCAGCAGCCAATCCTACGAGCAGTACTTC. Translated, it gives CASSQSYEQYF.

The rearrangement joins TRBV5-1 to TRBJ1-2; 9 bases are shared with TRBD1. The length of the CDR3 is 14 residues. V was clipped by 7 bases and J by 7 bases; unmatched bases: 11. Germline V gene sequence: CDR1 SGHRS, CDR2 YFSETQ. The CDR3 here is CASSSLQGAPGYTF. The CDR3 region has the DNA TGCGCCAGCTCCTCTTTACAGGGGGCGCCTGGCTACACCTTC.

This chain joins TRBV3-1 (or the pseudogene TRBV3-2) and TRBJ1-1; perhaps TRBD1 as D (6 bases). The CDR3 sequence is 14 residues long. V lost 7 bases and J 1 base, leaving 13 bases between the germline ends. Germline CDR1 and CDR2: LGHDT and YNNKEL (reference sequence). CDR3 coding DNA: TGTGCCAGCATCTTACAGGGAAAGAACACTGAAGCTTTCTTT. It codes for CASILQGKNTEAFF.

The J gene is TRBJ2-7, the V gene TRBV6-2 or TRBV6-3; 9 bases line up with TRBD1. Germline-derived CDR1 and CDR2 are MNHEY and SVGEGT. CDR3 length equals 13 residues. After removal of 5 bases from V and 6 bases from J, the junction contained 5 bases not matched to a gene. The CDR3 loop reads CASSVSDRGEQYF. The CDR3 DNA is TGTGCCAGCAGTGTCTCGGACAGGGGCGAGCAGTACTTC.

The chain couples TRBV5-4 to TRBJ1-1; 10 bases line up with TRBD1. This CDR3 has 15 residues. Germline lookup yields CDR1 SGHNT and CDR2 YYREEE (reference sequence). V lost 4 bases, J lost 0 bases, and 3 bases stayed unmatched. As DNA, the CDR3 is TGTGCCAGCAGCGAGGACAGGGGGTTGAACACTGAAGCTTTCTTT. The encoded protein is CASSEDRGLNTEAFF.

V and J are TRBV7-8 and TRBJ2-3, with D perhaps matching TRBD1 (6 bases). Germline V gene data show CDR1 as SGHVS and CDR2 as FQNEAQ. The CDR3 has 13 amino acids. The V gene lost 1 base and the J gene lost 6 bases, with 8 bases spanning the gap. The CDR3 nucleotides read TGTGCCAGCAGCTTAGGAAGGGGGGATACGCAGTATTTT. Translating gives CASSLGRGDTQYF.

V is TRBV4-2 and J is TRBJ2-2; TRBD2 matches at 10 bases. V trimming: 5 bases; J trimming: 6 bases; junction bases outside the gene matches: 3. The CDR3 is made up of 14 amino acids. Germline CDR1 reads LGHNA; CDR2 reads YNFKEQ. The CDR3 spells CASSGTSVAGELFF. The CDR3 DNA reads TGTGCCAGCAGCGGGACTAGCGTAGCCGGGGAGCTGTTTTTT.

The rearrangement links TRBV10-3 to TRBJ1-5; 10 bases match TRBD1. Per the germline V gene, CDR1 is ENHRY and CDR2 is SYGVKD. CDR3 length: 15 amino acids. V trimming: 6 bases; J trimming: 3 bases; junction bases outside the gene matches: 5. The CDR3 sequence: CAISPGQGNNQPQHF. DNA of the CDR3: TGTGCCATCAGCCCGGGACAGGGGAACAATCAGCCCCAGCATTTT.

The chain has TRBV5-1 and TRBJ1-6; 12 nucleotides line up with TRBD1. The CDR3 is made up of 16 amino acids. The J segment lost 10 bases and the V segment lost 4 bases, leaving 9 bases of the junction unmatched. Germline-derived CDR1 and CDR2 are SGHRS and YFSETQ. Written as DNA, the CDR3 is TGCGCCAGCAGCAATCAGGGACAGGGGGCAGGGTCACCCCTCCACTTT. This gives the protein CASSNQGQGAGSPLHF.

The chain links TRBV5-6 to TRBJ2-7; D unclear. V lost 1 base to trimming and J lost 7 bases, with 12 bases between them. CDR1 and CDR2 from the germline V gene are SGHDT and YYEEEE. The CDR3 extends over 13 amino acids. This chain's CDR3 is CASSLFQSEEQYF. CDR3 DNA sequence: TGTGCCAGCAGCTTGTTTCAGTCTGAAGAGCAGTACTTC.

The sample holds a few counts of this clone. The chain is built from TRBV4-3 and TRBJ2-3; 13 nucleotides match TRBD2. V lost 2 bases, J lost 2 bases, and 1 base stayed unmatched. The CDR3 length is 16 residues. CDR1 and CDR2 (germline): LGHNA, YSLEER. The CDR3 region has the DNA TGCGCCAGCAGCCAAACTAGCGGGGGGGTCACAGATACGCAGTATTTT. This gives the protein CASSQTSGGVTDTQYF.

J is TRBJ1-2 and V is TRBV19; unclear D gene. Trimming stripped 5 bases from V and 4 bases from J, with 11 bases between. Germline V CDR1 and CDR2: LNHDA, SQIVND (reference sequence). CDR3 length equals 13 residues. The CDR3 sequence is CASSFRSAYGYTF. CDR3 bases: TGTGCCAGTAGTTTCCGGTCTGCCTATGGCTACACCTTC.

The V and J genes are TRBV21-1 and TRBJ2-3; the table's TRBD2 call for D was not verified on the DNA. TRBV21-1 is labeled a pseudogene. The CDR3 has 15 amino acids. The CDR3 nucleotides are TGTGCCAGCAGTCTTAGCGGGGCGATTACAGATACGCAGTATTTT. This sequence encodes CASSLSGAITDTQYF.

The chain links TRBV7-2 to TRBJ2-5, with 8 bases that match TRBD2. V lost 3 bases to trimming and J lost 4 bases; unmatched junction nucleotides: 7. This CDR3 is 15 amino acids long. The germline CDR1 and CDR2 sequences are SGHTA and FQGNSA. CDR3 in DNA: TGTGCCAGCAGCTTTCATCCGGGGGGGCCAGAGACCCAGTACTTC. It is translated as CASSFHPGGPETQYF. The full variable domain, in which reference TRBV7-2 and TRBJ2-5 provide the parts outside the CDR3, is GAGVSQSPSNKVTEKGKDVELRCDPISGHTALYWYRQSLGQGLEFLIYFQGNSAPDKSGLPSDRFSAERTGGSVSTLTIQRTQQEDSAVYLCASSFHPGGPETQYFGPGTRLLVL.